These T cell receptor beta chains were read from a single sample in a study of blood T cell repertoires in COVID-19. The protocol was immunoSEQ multiplex PCR, while the TCRdb copy is restricted to in-frame clones and leaves out a portion. The data show about 160,000 clones, with roughly nine tenths seen just once and around an eighth held by the top ten. Input material: peripheral blood. The source of these receptors is a man aged 18-30 years with COVID-19, enrolled during active disease. CDR3s include the opening cysteine and the closing phenylalanine or tryptophan. Each record gives: D gene, V gene, J gene, clone size, CDR3 protein, CDR3 DNA. A D gene is named only where the DNA matches it firmly. Clone size is shown for a subset of rows, as once, few, many or a class of expanded clone.

D gene: NA
V gene: TRBV11-2
J gene: TRBJ2-7
clone size: NA
CDR3 protein: CASSLGQGGDEQYF
CDR3 DNA: TGTGCCAGCAGCTTAGGGCAGGGTGGAGACGAGCAGTACTTC

D gene: TRBD1
V gene: TRBV5-6
J gene: TRBJ1-1
clone size: NA
CDR3 protein: CASSPEGQGAFEAFF
CDR3 DNA: TGTGCCAGCAGCCCGGAGGGACAGGGAGCCTTTGAAGCTTTCTTT

D gene: NA
V gene: TRBV14
J gene: TRBJ1-6
clone size: NA
CDR3 protein: CASSQENRGSPLHF
CDR3 DNA: TGTGCCAGCAGCCAAGAGAATCGGGGTTCACCCCTCCACTTT

D gene: TRBD2
V gene: TRBV27
J gene: TRBJ2-3
clone size: once
CDR3 protein: CASRGLADTDTQYF
CDR3 DNA: TGTGCCAGCAGGGGACTAGCGGACACAGATACGCAGTATTTT

D gene: NA
V gene: TRBV6-6
J gene: TRBJ1-2
clone size: NA
CDR3 protein: CASSYDQVSYGYTF
CDR3 DNA: TGTGCCAGCAGTTATGACCAGGTGTCCTATGGCTACACCTTC

D gene: TRBD2
V gene: TRBV27
J gene: TRBJ2-5
clone size: NA
CDR3 protein: CASSILAGAETQYF
CDR3 DNA: TGTGCCAGCTCAATACTAGCGGGAGCTGAGACCCAGTACTTC

D gene: TRBD1
V gene: TRBV19
J gene: TRBJ1-2
clone size: once
CDR3 protein: CASSIDSTGGNLGYTF
CDR3 DNA: TGTGCCAGTAGTATAGATTCAACAGGGGGGAACCTTGGCTACACCTTC

D gene: TRBD2
V gene: TRBV29-1
J gene: TRBJ2-1
clone size: NA
CDR3 protein: CSVRLGEGYNEQFF
CDR3 DNA: TGCAGCGTTCGTTTGGGGGAGGGGTACAATGAGCAGTTCTTC

D gene: TRBD2
V gene: TRBV11-2
J gene: TRBJ2-2
clone size: NA
CDR3 protein: CASSLTGGRTGELFF
CDR3 DNA: TGTGCCAGCAGCTTGACGGGAGGACGTACCGGGGAGCTGTTTTTT

D gene: NA
V gene: TRBV6-1
J gene: TRBJ1-5
clone size: NA
CDR3 protein: CASSEENFVIGHPGVQPQHF
CDR3 DNA: TGTGCCAGCAGTGAAGAAAATTTCGTCATTGGACACCCTGGGGTTCAGCCCCAGCATTTT

D gene: NA
V gene: TRBV6-2/TRBV6-3
J gene: TRBJ2-2
clone size: NA
CDR3 protein: CASSYSRGGRGNTGELFF
CDR3 DNA: TGTGCCAGCAGTTACTCGAGAGGGGGACGTGGGAACACCGGGGAGCTGTTTTTT

D gene: TRBD2
V gene: TRBV6-2/TRBV6-3
J gene: TRBJ2-2
clone size: few
CDR3 protein: CASSPTSENTGELFF
CDR3 DNA: TGTGCCAGCAGCCCAACTAGCGAGAACACCGGGGAGCTGTTTTTT

D gene: TRBD1
V gene: TRBV2
J gene: TRBJ2-2
clone size: NA
CDR3 protein: CASREGQGVGTGELFF
CDR3 DNA: TGTGCCAGCAGGGAGGGACAGGGGGTAGGAACCGGGGAGCTGTTTTTT

D gene: NA
V gene: TRBV27
J gene: TRBJ1-5
clone size: NA
CDR3 protein: CASSVGGSNQPQHF
CDR3 DNA: TGTGCCAGCAGTGTAGGGGGAAGCAATCAGCCCCAGCATTTT

D gene: NA
V gene: TRBV6-5
J gene: TRBJ2-1
clone size: NA
CDR3 protein: CAALGGPYNEQFF
CDR3 DNA: TGTGCCGCCCTCGGGGGGCCCTACAATGAGCAGTTCTTC

D gene: TRBD1
V gene: TRBV5-6
J gene: TRBJ2-7
clone size: NA
CDR3 protein: CASSWGQGNYYEQYF
CDR3 DNA: TGTGCCAGCAGCTGGGGACAGGGCAACTACTACGAGCAGTACTTC

D gene: TRBD2
V gene: TRBV7-2
J gene: TRBJ2-1
clone size: NA
CDR3 protein: CASTLARTSWFNEQFF
CDR3 DNA: TGTGCCAGCACCCTAGCCCGGACTAGTTGGTTCAATGAGCAGTTCTTC

D gene: NA
V gene: TRBV29-1
J gene: TRBJ2-7
clone size: NA
CDR3 protein: CSVEDGSGESYEQYF
CDR3 DNA: TGCAGCGTTGAAGACGGGAGCGGTGAGTCCTACGAGCAGTACTTC

D gene: TRBD1
V gene: TRBV14
J gene: TRBJ1-2
clone size: NA
CDR3 protein: CASSRGQGVWYGYTF
CDR3 DNA: TGTGCCAGCAGCCGAGGACAGGGGGTTTGGTATGGCTACACCTTC

D gene: NA
V gene: TRBV12-3/TRBV12-4
J gene: TRBJ2-1
clone size: NA
CDR3 protein: CASSRGFFNEQFF
CDR3 DNA: TGTGCCAGCAGTCGGGGTTTTTTCAATGAGCAGTTCTTC

D gene: NA
V gene: TRBV6-6
J gene: TRBJ1-4
clone size: NA
CDR3 protein: CASSYSTTVNEKLFF
CDR3 DNA: TGTGCCAGCAGTTACTCGACCACAGTTAATGAAAAACTGTTTTTT

D gene: TRBD1
V gene: TRBV29-1
J gene: TRBJ2-7
clone size: NA
CDR3 protein: CSVRGLGEQYF
CDR3 DNA: TGCAGCGTCAGGGGGCTGGGCGAGCAGTACTTC

D gene: NA
V gene: TRBV7-2
J gene: TRBJ2-7
clone size: few
CDR3 protein: CASSPDNHEQYF
CDR3 DNA: TGTGCCAGCAGCCCAGACAACCACGAGCAGTACTTC

D gene: NA
V gene: TRBV11-3
J gene: TRBJ2-1
clone size: NA
CDR3 protein: CASSRSGTSYNEQFF
CDR3 DNA: TGTGCCAGCAGTCGTAGCGGTACCTCCTACAATGAGCAGTTCTTC

D gene: TRBD1
V gene: TRBV6-5
J gene: TRBJ2-2
clone size: NA
CDR3 protein: CASRTQGVTGELFF
CDR3 DNA: TGTGCCAGCAGAACACAGGGGGTCACCGGGGAGCTGTTTTTT

D gene: TRBD2
V gene: TRBV7-2
J gene: TRBJ2-3
clone size: NA
CDR3 protein: CASSFGLAADTQYF
CDR3 DNA: TGTGCCAGCAGCTTCGGACTAGCGGCGGATACGCAGTATTTT

D gene: TRBD1
V gene: TRBV9
J gene: TRBJ2-5
clone size: NA
CDR3 protein: CASSSTHRGSETQYF
CDR3 DNA: TGTGCCAGCAGCTCAACGCACAGGGGGTCGGAGACCCAGTACTTC

D gene: NA
V gene: TRBV19
J gene: TRBJ1-5
clone size: NA
CDR3 protein: CASSIPGTSKGNQPQHF
CDR3 DNA: TGTGCCAGTAGTATCCCCGGGACATCCAAAGGCAATCAGCCCCAGCATTTT

D gene: TRBD1
V gene: TRBV27
J gene: TRBJ2-7
clone size: NA
CDR3 protein: CASRDRRHEQYF
CDR3 DNA: TGTGCCAGTAGGGACAGGAGGCACGAGCAGTACTTC

D gene: TRBD2
V gene: TRBV6-5
J gene: TRBJ2-7
clone size: NA
CDR3 protein: CASSYSLAGEEQYF
CDR3 DNA: TGTGCCAGCAGTTACTCGCTAGCGGGAGAAGAGCAGTACTTC

D gene: NA
V gene: TRBV25-1
J gene: TRBJ1-5
clone size: NA
CDR3 protein: CASSFGETNQPQHF
CDR3 DNA: TGTGCCAGCTCCTTCGGGGAAACCAATCAGCCCCAGCATTTT

D gene: NA
V gene: TRBV4-3
J gene: TRBJ2-7
clone size: NA
CDR3 protein: CASSQESRTQIYEQYF
CDR3 DNA: TGCGCCAGCAGCCAAGAGTCCAGGACTCAGATCTACGAGCAGTACTTC

D gene: TRBD2
V gene: TRBV9
J gene: TRBJ2-1
clone size: NA
CDR3 protein: CASSVGGLADYNEQFF
CDR3 DNA: TGTGCCAGCAGCGTAGGTGGACTAGCGGATTACAATGAGCAGTTCTTC

D gene: TRBD2
V gene: TRBV5-8
J gene: TRBJ2-5
clone size: NA
CDR3 protein: CASSLLLAGGPKTQYF
CDR3 DNA: TGTGCCAGCAGCTTGTTACTAGCGGGAGGGCCAAAGACCCAGTACTTC

D gene: TRBD1
V gene: TRBV2
J gene: TRBJ2-7
clone size: NA
CDR3 protein: CASSADRGIDEQYF
CDR3 DNA: TGTGCCAGCAGTGCGGACAGGGGAATCGACGAGCAGTACTTC

D gene: NA
V gene: TRBV3-1/TRBV3-2
J gene: TRBJ2-1
clone size: NA
CDR3 protein: CASSQDPGVVAYNEQFF
CDR3 DNA: TGTGCCAGCAGCCAAGATCCCGGGGTTGTCGCCTACAATGAGCAGTTCTTC

D gene: TRBD2
V gene: TRBV6-5
J gene: TRBJ2-1
clone size: NA
CDR3 protein: CASSTGGAKNNEQFF
CDR3 DNA: TGTGCCAGCAGTACGGGGGGGGCTAAGAACAATGAGCAGTTCTTC

D gene: TRBD2
V gene: TRBV4-2
J gene: TRBJ2-7
clone size: once
CDR3 protein: CASSQPARELPYEQYF
CDR3 DNA: TGTGCCAGCAGCCAACCGGCGCGGGAGCTCCCCTACGAGCAGTACTTC

D gene: TRBD2
V gene: TRBV9
J gene: TRBJ2-3
clone size: NA
CDR3 protein: CASSVGAGGIADTQYF
CDR3 DNA: TGTGCCAGCAGCGTAGGTGCGGGAGGTATAGCAGATACGCAGTATTTT

D gene: NA
V gene: TRBV25-1
J gene: TRBJ1-4
clone size: NA
CDR3 protein: CARKPGRAATNEKLLF
CDR3 DNA: TGTGCCAGGAAGCCGGGCAGGGCTGCAACTAATGAAAAACTGCTTTTT

D gene: NA
V gene: TRBV6-5
J gene: TRBJ2-4
clone size: NA
CDR3 protein: CASSYGGLAKNIQYF
CDR3 DNA: TGTGCCAGCAGTTACGGGGGGTTGGCCAAAAACATTCAGTACTTC

D gene: NA
V gene: TRBV7-9
J gene: TRBJ2-2
clone size: NA
CDR3 protein: CASFVEGGDTGELFF
CDR3 DNA: TGTGCCAGCTTTGTTGAGGGAGGCGACACCGGGGAGCTGTTTTTT

D gene: NA
V gene: TRBV30
J gene: TRBJ1-1
clone size: once
CDR3 protein: CAWSVTPHTEAFF
CDR3 DNA: TGTGCCTGGAGTGTAACTCCCCACACTGAAGCTTTCTTT

D gene: TRBD1
V gene: TRBV28
J gene: TRBJ2-1
clone size: NA
CDR3 protein: CASSSPRDRGINEQFF
CDR3 DNA: TGTGCCAGCAGTTCACCCCGGGACAGGGGAATCAATGAGCAGTTCTTC

D gene: TRBD1
V gene: TRBV7-6
J gene: TRBJ1-2
clone size: NA
CDR3 protein: CASSLNEQGNYGYTF
CDR3 DNA: TGTGCCAGCAGCTTAAACGAACAGGGGAACTATGGCTACACCTTC

D gene: TRBD1
V gene: TRBV5-5
J gene: TRBJ2-2
clone size: NA
CDR3 protein: CASSLAAGGPTGELFF
CDR3 DNA: TGTGCCAGCAGCTTGGCGGCAGGGGGCCCCACCGGGGAGCTGTTTTTT

D gene: TRBD1
V gene: TRBV6-5
J gene: TRBJ1-6
clone size: NA
CDR3 protein: CASSAPGGQNSPLHF
CDR3 DNA: TGTGCCAGCAGCGCACCAGGGGGTCAAAATTCACCCCTCCACTTT

D gene: TRBD2
V gene: TRBV27
J gene: TRBJ2-1
clone size: NA
CDR3 protein: CASSPGTSGRVYNEQFF
CDR3 DNA: TGTGCCAGCAGTCCGGGGACTAGCGGGAGGGTATACAATGAGCAGTTCTTC

D gene: NA
V gene: TRBV4-1
J gene: TRBJ2-2
clone size: NA
CDR3 protein: CASRLKNTGELFF
CDR3 DNA: TGCGCCAGCAGACTCAAGAACACCGGGGAGCTGTTTTTT

D gene: NA
V gene: TRBV19
J gene: TRBJ1-1
clone size: NA
CDR3 protein: CASSIVFHNLNTEAFF
CDR3 DNA: TGTGCCAGTAGTATAGTATTTCACAACCTGAACACTGAAGCTTTCTTT

D gene: NA
V gene: TRBV25-1
J gene: TRBJ1-6
clone size: NA
CDR3 protein: CASRKGGSSYNSPLHF
CDR3 DNA: TGTGCCAGCAGAAAGGGGGGGTCGTCCTATAATTCACCCCTCCACTTT

D gene: NA
V gene: TRBV11-2
J gene: TRBJ2-5
clone size: NA
CDR3 protein: CASAKSWETQYF
CDR3 DNA: TGTGCCAGCGCGAAAAGCTGGGAGACCCAGTACTTC

D gene: TRBD2
V gene: TRBV19
J gene: TRBJ2-1
clone size: NA
CDR3 protein: CASSMLAGGAWEQFF
CDR3 DNA: TGTGCCAGTAGTATGCTAGCGGGGGGAGCATGGGAGCAGTTCTTC

D gene: NA
V gene: TRBV7-9
J gene: TRBJ1-5
clone size: NA
CDR3 protein: CASSSEPSNQPQHF
CDR3 DNA: TGTGCCAGCAGCTCAGAACCCAGCAATCAGCCCCAGCATTTT

D gene: NA
V gene: TRBV28
J gene: TRBJ2-1
clone size: NA
CDR3 protein: CASTLRGLRNEQFF
CDR3 DNA: TGTGCCAGCACCCTACGAGGGCTTCGAAATGAGCAGTTCTTC

D gene: NA
V gene: TRBV28
J gene: TRBJ1-1
clone size: NA
CDR3 protein: CASSLSQGHTEAFF
CDR3 DNA: TGTGCCAGCAGTTTATCCCAGGGGCACACTGAAGCTTTCTTT

D gene: NA
V gene: TRBV7-9
J gene: TRBJ2-1
clone size: NA
CDR3 protein: CASSLEGGLGSYNEQFF
CDR3 DNA: TGTGCCAGCAGCTTAGAGGGGGGGCTAGGCAGCTACAATGAGCAGTTCTTC

D gene: NA
V gene: TRBV19
J gene: TRBJ2-5
clone size: once
CDR3 protein: CASSRRQEETQYF
CDR3 DNA: TGTGCCAGTAGTAGGCGTCAGGAAGAGACCCAGTACTTC